Given below is one T cell receptor (beta chain) in context. Its antigen is unknown. Data came from immunoSEQ multiplex PCR; TCRdb stores just in-frame clones and leaves some out. The data contain under 75,000 clones, about 89% of them seen just once; the ten biggest clones take up about 1.7%. This specimen comes from a study of graft-versus-host responses after intestinal transplantation. Study information: For two to four years after anti-thymocyte globulin induction, all recipients took tacrolimus and steroids.

Intraepithelial and lamina propria lymphocytes were freed from processed graft tissue. V was pared by 4 bases and J by 1 base, with 8 bases between. CDR1 is SGHRS and CDR2 is YFSETQ in the germline V gene. The CDR3 runs 14 residues. Study-wide findings and caveats: Early HvG declines after transplant were associated with peak circulating GvH clone levels. Allograft graft-versus-host to host-versus-graft clonal ratios ran high in patients with graft-donor T cell macrochimerism. GvH clones surfaced in recipient marrow, some emerging earlier in ileum or blood.

The chain employs TRBV5-1 and TRBJ2-2; no definite D call. This sequence originates from a human patient who received an intestinal transplant, so some T cells may come from the graft donor. The sample in question was ileum tissue, obtained about 350 days after transplant. CDR3 DNA: TGCGCCAGCAGCCCTACTGGGAACACCGGGGAGCTGTTTTTT. It yields the protein CASSPTGNTGELFF.